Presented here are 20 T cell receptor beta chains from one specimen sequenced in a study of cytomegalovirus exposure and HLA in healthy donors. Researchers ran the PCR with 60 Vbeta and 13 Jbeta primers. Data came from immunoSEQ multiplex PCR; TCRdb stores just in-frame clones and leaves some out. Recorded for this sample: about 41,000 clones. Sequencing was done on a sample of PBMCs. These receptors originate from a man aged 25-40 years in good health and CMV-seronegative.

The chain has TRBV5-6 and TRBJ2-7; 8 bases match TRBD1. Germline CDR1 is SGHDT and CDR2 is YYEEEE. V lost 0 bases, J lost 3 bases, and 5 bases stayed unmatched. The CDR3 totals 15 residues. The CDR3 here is CASSLVDRGNYEQYF. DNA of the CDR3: TGTGCCAGCAGCTTGGTCGACAGGGGCAACTACGAGCAGTACTTC.

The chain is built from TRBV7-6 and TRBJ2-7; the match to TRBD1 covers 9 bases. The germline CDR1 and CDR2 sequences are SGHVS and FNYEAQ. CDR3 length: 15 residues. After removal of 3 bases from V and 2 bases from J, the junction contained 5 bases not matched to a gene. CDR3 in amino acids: CASSLGQGRTYEQYF. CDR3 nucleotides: TGTGCCAGCAGCTTGGGACAGGGAAGAACCTACGAGCAGTACTTC.

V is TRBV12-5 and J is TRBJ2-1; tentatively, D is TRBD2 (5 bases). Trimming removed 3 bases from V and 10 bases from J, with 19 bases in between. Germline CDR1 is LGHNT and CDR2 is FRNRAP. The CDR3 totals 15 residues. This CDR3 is CASGLAPGSRFEQFF. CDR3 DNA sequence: TGTGCTAGTGGTTTAGCGCCGGGATCACGATTCGAGCAGTTCTTC.

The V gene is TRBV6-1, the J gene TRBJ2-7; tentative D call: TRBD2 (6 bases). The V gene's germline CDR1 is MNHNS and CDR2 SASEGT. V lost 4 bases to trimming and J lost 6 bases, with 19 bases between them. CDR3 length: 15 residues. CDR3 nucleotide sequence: TGTGCCAGCAGTGCCCGGGAGAATCTTCCGGGCGAGCAGTACTTC. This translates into CASSARENLPGEQYF.

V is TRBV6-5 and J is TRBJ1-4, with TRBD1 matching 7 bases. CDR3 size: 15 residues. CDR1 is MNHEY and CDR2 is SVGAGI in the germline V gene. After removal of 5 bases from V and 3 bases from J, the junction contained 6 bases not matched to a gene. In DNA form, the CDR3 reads TGTGCCAGCAGTCATAGACAGGGCTCTAATGAAAAACTGTTTTTT. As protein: CASSHRQGSNEKLFF.

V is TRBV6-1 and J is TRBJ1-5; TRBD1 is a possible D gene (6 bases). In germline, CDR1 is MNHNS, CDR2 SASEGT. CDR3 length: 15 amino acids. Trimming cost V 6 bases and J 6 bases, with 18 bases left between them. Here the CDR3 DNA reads TGTGCCAGCAGCCTGGGGGCCCCGGGAGGTCAGCCCCAGCATTTT. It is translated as CASSLGAPGGQPQHF.

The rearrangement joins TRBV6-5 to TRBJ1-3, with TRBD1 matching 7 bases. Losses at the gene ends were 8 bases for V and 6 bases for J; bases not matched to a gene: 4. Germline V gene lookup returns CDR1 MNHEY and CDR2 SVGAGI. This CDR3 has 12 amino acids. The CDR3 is CASQGVENTIYF. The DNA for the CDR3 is TGTGCCAGCCAGGGGGTCGAAAACACCATATATTTT.

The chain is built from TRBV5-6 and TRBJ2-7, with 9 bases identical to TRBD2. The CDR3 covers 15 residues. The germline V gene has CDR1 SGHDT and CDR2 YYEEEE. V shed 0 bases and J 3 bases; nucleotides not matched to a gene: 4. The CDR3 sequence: CASSLAGLAIYEQYF. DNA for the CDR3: TGTGCCAGCAGCTTGGCCGGACTAGCGATCTACGAGCAGTACTTC.

Here the CDR3 reads CASSRFPGQETQYF. The CDR3 bases are TGCGCCAGCAGTAGGTTCCCGGGACAAGAGACCCAGTACTTC. The rearrangement links TRBV5-1 to TRBJ2-5, with D perhaps TRBD2 (5 bases). Germline lookup yields CDR1 SGHRS and CDR2 YFSETQ. V lost 5 bases, J lost 2 bases, and 13 bases lay in between. The CDR3 extends over 14 amino acids.

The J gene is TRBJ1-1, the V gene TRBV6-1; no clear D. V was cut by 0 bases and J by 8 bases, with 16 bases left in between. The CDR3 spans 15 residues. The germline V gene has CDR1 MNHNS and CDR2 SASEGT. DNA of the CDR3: TGTGCCAGCAGTGAAGCAAAAACTCGGCTAGGAGAAGCTTTCTTT. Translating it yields CASSEAKTRLGEAFF.

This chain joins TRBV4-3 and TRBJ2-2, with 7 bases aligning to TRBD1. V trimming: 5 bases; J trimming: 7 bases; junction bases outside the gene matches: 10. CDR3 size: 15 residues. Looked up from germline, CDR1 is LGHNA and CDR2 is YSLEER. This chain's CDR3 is CASSRRGGRDGELFF. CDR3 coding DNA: TGCGCCAGCAGCAGAAGAGGGGGCCGAGACGGGGAGCTGTTTTTT.

The DNA for the CDR3 is TGTGCCAGCAGTCCTGAAGCGGGGAAGATCTACGAGCAGTACTTC. It is translated as CASSPEAGKIYEQYF. This chain connects TRBV6-6 to TRBJ2-7, with 7 bases identical to TRBD2. The CDR3 contains 15 residues. The V segment lost 5 bases and the J segment 3 bases; nucleotides outside the gene matches: 10. Germline CDR1 MNHNY, CDR2 SVGAGI (reference sequence).

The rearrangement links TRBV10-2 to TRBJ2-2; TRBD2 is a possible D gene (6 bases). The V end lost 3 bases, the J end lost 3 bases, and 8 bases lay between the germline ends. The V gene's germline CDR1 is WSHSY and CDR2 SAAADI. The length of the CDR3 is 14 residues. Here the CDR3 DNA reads TGCGCCAGCAGTGACAGGGAGGACACCGGGGAGCTGTTTTTT. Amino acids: CASSDREDTGELFF.

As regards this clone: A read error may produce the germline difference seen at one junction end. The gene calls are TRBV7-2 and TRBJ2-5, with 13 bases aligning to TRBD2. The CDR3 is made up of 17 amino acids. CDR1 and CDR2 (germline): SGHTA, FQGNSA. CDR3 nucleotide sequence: TGTGCCAGCAGCTTTTCCCCGGGACTAGCGGGAAAAGAGAACCAGTACTTC. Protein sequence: CASSFSPGLAGKENQYF. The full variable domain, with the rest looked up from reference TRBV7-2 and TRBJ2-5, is GAGVSQSPSNKVTEKGKDVELRCDPISGHTALYWYRQSLGQGLEFLIYFQGNSAPDKSGLPSDRFSAERTGGSVSTLTIQRTQQEDSAVYLCASSFSPGLAGKENQYFGPGTRLLVL.

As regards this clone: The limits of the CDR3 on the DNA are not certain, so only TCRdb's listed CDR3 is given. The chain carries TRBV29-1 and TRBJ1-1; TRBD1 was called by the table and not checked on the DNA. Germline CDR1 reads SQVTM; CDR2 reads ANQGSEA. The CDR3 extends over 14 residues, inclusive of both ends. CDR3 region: CSVAKGTGGTEDFF.

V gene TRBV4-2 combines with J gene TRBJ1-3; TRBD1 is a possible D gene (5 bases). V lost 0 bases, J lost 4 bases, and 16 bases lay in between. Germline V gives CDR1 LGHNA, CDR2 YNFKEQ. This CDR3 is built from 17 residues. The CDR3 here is CASSQDGLGRGGNTIYF. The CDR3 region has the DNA TGTGCCAGCAGCCAAGACGGTCTGGGGCGCGGAGGAAACACCATATATTTT.

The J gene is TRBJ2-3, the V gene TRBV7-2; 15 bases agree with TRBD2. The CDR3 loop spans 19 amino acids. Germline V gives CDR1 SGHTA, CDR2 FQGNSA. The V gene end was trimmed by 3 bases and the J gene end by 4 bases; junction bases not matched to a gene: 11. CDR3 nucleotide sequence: TGTGCCAGCAGCTTTGCGGGACTAGCGGGGGGCCGAGTTCCAGATACGCAGTATTTT. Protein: CASSFAGLAGGRVPDTQYF.

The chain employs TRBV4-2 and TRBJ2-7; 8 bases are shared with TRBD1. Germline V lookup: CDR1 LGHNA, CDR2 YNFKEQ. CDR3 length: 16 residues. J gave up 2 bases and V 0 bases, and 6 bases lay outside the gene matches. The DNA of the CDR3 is TGTGCCAGCAGCCAAGAGTCTACAGGGGGTGCCTACGAGCAGTACTTC. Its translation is CASSQESTGGAYEQYF.

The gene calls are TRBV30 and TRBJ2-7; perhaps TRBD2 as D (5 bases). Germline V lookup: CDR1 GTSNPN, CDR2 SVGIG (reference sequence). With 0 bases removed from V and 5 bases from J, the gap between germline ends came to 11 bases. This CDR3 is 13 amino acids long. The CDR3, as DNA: TGTGCCTGGAGTGTGGGTCCCGGGAACGAGCAGTACTTC. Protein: CAWSVGPGNEQYF.

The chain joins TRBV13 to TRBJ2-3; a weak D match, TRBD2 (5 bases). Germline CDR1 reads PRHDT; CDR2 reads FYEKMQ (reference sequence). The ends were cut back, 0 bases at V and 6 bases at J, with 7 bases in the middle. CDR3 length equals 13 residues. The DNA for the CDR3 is TGTGCCAGCAGCTTAGGCCGAGGGGATACGCAGTATTTT. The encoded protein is CASSLGRGDTQYF. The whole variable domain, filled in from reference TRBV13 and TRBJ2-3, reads AAGVIQSPRHLIKEKRETATLKCYPIPRHDTVYWYQQGPGQDPQFLISFYEKMQSDKGSIPDRFSAQQFSDYHSELNMSSLELGDSALYFCASSLGRGDTQYFGPGTRLTVL.